The rows below give T cell receptor beta chains drawn from one sample of a study of PD-1 blockade in mismatch repair-deficient tumors. Profiled with immunoSEQ multiplex PCR; TCRdb holds only in-frame clones, not every one. This sample has some 40,000 clones, with approximately 88% found just once. Here the sequenced sample was PBMCs, taken 38 weeks after starting pembrolizumab. The receptors derive from an adult with mismatch repair-deficient cancer. CDR3s include the opening cysteine and the closing phenylalanine or tryptophan. Each record gives: J gene, clone size, V gene, D gene, CDR3 DNA, CDR3 protein. A D gene is named only where the DNA matches it firmly. Expanded clones get a size class; other rows say once, few or many, or leave the size out.

TRBJ2-1	.	TRBV9	TRBD2	TGTGCCAGCAGCGTAGGTCTAGCGGGGGCAAACAATGAGCAGTTCTTC	CASSVGLAGANNEQFF
TRBJ2-2	.	TRBV27	TRBD2	TGTGCCACAAGCGGGAGGGCCTCCGGGGAGCTGTTTTTT	CATSGRASGELFF
TRBJ1-5	.	TRBV7-9	.	TGTGCCAGCAGCTTAGGTCTGGGGACGCTGGGGGGACCCCAGCATTTT	CASSLGLGTLGGPQHF
TRBJ2-1	.	TRBV19	.	TGTGCCAGTAGTGACCGGGACTGGGGGAGGATCACCTACAATGAGCAGTTCTTC	CASSDRDWGRITYNEQFF
TRBJ1-1	.	TRBV7-9	.	TGTGCCAGCAGCTTCTCGAACGGTGACACTGAAGCTTTCTTT	CASSFSNGDTEAFF
TRBJ2-3	.	TRBV11-2	.	TGTGCCAGCAGCCGAATCCTCAGGACAGATACGCAGTATTTT	CASSRILRTDTQYF
TRBJ2-1	.	TRBV28	TRBD2	TGTGCCAGCAGTGCTACCGGGACTAGCATAATGAATGAGCAGTTCTTC	CASSATGTSIMNEQFF
TRBJ1-2	.	TRBV5-4	.	TGTGCCAGCAGCTTGGGGGCGCAGAATAACTATGGCTACACCTTC	CASSLGAQNNYGYTF
TRBJ1-6	once	TRBV28	.	TGTGCCAGCAGTTTCAGGGATCCCTATAATTCACCCCTCCACTTT	CASSFRDPYNSPLHF
TRBJ1-2	.	TRBV5-4	.	TGTGCCAGCAGCCCCGGGACATCCGCGAGGGGCTACACCTTC	CASSPGTSARGYTF
TRBJ1-1	.	TRBV29-1	TRBD1	TGCAGCGTGAGGGGACAGATGAACACTGAAGCTTTCTTT	CSVRGQMNTEAFF